What follows are 31 T cell receptor beta chains derived from one specimen sequenced in a study of shared clonotypes between healthy human individuals. CD45RO-negative, CCR7-positively selected cells formed the naive CD8 fraction, excluding terminally differentiated effector memory CD45RA+ cells. Only in-frame clones appear in the TCRdb table, and some are missing; sequencing was by immunoSEQ multiplex PCR. Of about 2 million clones listed, about 94% are singletons. Sequencing used naive CD8+ T cells sorted from blood. Receptor source: a man in his late teens or twenties in good health.

Details on this clone: One junction end disagrees with the germline gene, perhaps due to a read error. The chain links TRBV7-7 to TRBJ2-5; D gene uncertain. The CDR3 is made up of 15 amino acids. The germline gives CDR1 SSHAT, CDR2 FNYEAQ (reference sequence). CDR3 sequence: CASSSSTFGVETQYF. The CDR3 DNA follows: TGTGCTAGCAGCTCCTCAACATTTGGCGTAGAGACCCAGTACTTC.

The gene calls are TRBV27 and TRBJ2-7; 7 bases fit TRBD2. Germline lookup yields CDR1 MNHEY and CDR2 SMNVEV (reference sequence). The trim removed 10 bases at V and 2 bases at J, leaving 8 bases unmatched. This CDR3 comprises 13 residues. CDR3 nucleotides: TGTGCCACCATTGGGGGAGGGCCCTACGAGCAGTACTTC. Its protein product is CATIGGGPYEQYF.

This rearrangement joins TRBV5-6 to TRBJ2-3; possibly TRBD2 for D (5 bases). The CDR3 contains 15 residues. The germline V gene has CDR1 SGHDT and CDR2 YYEEEE. Trimming cost V 3 bases and J 2 bases, with 13 bases left between them. In nucleotides, the CDR3 is TGTGCCAGCAGCTCAGACCTGACTACCACAGATACGCAGTATTTT. This translates into CASSSDLTTTDTQYF.

The chain is built from TRBV5-1 and TRBJ2-7, with 11 positions matching TRBD2. V was pared by 4 bases and J by 0 bases, with 6 bases of the junction left unmatched. The CDR3 is 16 amino acids. Germline CDR1 and CDR2: SGHRS and YFSETQ. CDR3 DNA: TGCGCCAGCAGCGTAGGACTAGCGGGTTCCTCCTACGAGCAGTACTTC. This gives the protein CASSVGLAGSSYEQYF.

The chain employs TRBV14 and TRBJ2-1; 8 nucleotides agree with TRBD2. The length of the CDR3 is 17 residues. Trimming at V came to 0 bases and at J to 7 bases, leaving 11 bases not matched to a gene. Germline CDR1 reads SGHDN; CDR2 reads FVKESK. For the CDR3, the DNA is TGTGCCAGCAGCCAAGATTTCGGGACTAGGGGATGGAATGAGCAGTTCTTC. Encoded protein: CASSQDFGTRGWNEQFF.

This rearrangement joins TRBV6-5 to TRBJ2-5, with 8 bases identical to TRBD1. CDR3 length: 15 amino acids. In germline, CDR1 is MNHEY, CDR2 SVGAGI. The ends lost 6 bases at V and 4 bases at J; junction bases unmatched: 10. The CDR3 protein is CASSPWSGGLETQYF. CDR3 DNA sequence: TGTGCCAGCAGCCCGTGGTCAGGGGGCTTAGAGACCCAGTACTTC.

J is TRBJ1-2 and V is TRBV7-2, with 10 bases lining up with TRBD1. Looked up from germline, CDR1 is SGHTA and CDR2 is FQGNSA. CDR3 length equals 14 residues. The junction had 6 bases not matched to a gene; V was cut back by 5 bases and J by 6 bases. CDR3 in DNA: TGTGCCAGCAGCACTCGGACAGGGGGGAATGGCTACACCTTC. This translates into CASSTRTGGNGYTF.

Notes on this clone: The same CDR3 arises from other DNA sequences in this sample as well. The chain couples TRBV7-9 to TRBJ1-4; 8 bases are shared with TRBD1. Per the germline V gene, CDR1 is SEHNR and CDR2 is FQNEAQ (reference sequence). Trimming removed 5 bases from V and 8 bases from J; junction bases left unmatched: 7. This CDR3 comprises 14 residues. CDR3 DNA: TGTGCCAGCAGCCCGGACAGGGTAGGCGAAAAACTGTTTTTT. Translation gives CASSPDRVGEKLFF.

In this sample, this clone turned up once. The chain couples TRBV27 to TRBJ1-2; tentatively, D is TRBD1 (5 bases). Germline V CDR1 and CDR2: MNHEY, SMNVEV (reference sequence). There are 13 residues in the CDR3. V was clipped by 8 bases and J by 4 bases, with 14 bases between them. The CDR3 nucleotides are TGTGCCAGCCGAGTGGGGGGTACCTATGGCTACACCTTC. This encodes CASRVGGTYGYTF.

This sequence joins TRBV7-9 and TRBJ2-7; 7 positions match TRBD1. In germline, CDR1 is SEHNR, CDR2 FQNEAQ (reference sequence). This CDR3 spans 14 amino acids. The trim removed 4 bases at V and 2 bases at J, leaving 5 bases unmatched. CDR3 loop: CASSWGTATYEQYF. CDR3 nucleotides: TGTGCCAGCAGCTGGGGGACAGCAACCTACGAGCAGTACTTC.

This chain uses TRBV27 with TRBJ2-1; 8 bases are shared with TRBD2. The CDR3 loop spans 15 amino acids. Trimming cost V 5 bases and J 2 bases; bases outside gene matches: 5. Germline V gene lookup returns CDR1 MNHEY and CDR2 SMNVEV (reference sequence). CDR3 bases: TGTGCCAGCAGTATAGCGGGGAACACCTACAATGAGCAGTTCTTC. Amino acids: CASSIAGNTYNEQFF.

The chain links TRBV28 to TRBJ1-6; D is unclear. V lost 5 bases to trimming and J lost 6 bases, with 14 bases between them. In germline, CDR1 is MDHEN, CDR2 SYDVKM. This CDR3 is 15 amino acids long. The CDR3 DNA is TGTGCCAGCAGTATCACGGTAGTTGGTAATTCACCCCTCCACTTT. This sequence encodes CASSITVVGNSPLHF.

This clone was found once. The chain is built from TRBV5-6 and TRBJ2-5; D is ambiguous. This CDR3 comprises 14 residues. The germline CDR1 and CDR2 sequences are SGHDT and YYEEEE. Trimming shortened V by 3 bases and J by 4 bases, and 13 bases separated the two germline ends. CDR3 region: CASSSSADVETQYF. As DNA, the CDR3 is TGTGCCAGCAGCTCGTCGGCGGACGTAGAGACCCAGTACTTC.

This clone came up once. This chain links TRBV28 with TRBJ2-7; D tentatively fits TRBD1 or TRBD2 (5 bases each). Trimming left V 5 bases short and J 3 bases short, with 11 bases between. The CDR3 is made up of 13 amino acids. Germline V gives CDR1 MDHEN, CDR2 SYDVKM. The CDR3 DNA reads as TGTGCCAGCAGTCCTGTGGGGGACTACGAGCAGTACTTC. It specifies CASSPVGDYEQYF. Variable domain in full (rest from reference TRBV28 and TRBJ2-7): DVKVTQSSRYLVKRTGEKVFLECVQDMDHENMFWYRQDPGLGLRLIYFSYDVKMKEKGDIPEGYSVSREKKERFSLILESASTNQTSMYLCASSPVGDYEQYFGPGTRLTVT.

Worth noting for this clone: Other nucleotide sequences in the sample specify the same CDR3. V gene TRBV7-9 combines with J gene TRBJ1-1; D perhaps matches TRBD1 (5 bases). Germline CDR1 reads SEHNR; CDR2 reads FQNEAQ (reference sequence). V lost 4 bases, J lost 7 bases, and 10 bases lay in between. The CDR3 totals 12 residues. CDR3 region: CASSSQGGEAFF. In DNA form, the CDR3 reads TGTGCCAGCAGCTCTCAGGGAGGTGAAGCTTTCTTT.

This chain links TRBV9 with TRBJ1-2; TRBD1 matches at 9 bases. Germline CDR1 reads SGDLS; CDR2 reads YYNGEE. V shed 3 bases and J 3 bases; nucleotides not matched to a gene: 6. This CDR3 spans 15 amino acids. The CDR3 nucleotides are TGTGCCAGCAGCGCCCGGACAGGGGACTACTATGGCTACACCTTC. Translation: CASSARTGDYYGYTF.

On this clone: In the same sample, other DNA sequences code for this CDR3. The CDR3 DNA is TGCGCCAGCAGCCAAGGGGGCTCTAACACTGAAGCTTTCTTT. It translates to CASSQGGSNTEAFF. The V gene is TRBV4-1, the J gene TRBJ1-1, with a tentative D call TRBD1 (5 bases). V was pared by 1 base and J by 2 bases, with 8 bases between. The length of the CDR3 is 14 residues. Per the germline V gene, CDR1 is MGHRA and CDR2 is YSYEKL.

This rearrangement joins TRBV5-6 to TRBJ2-3; no definite D call. The CDR3 sequence is 14 residues long. V was cut by 0 bases and J by 2 bases, with 7 bases left in between. Germline lookup yields CDR1 SGHDT and CDR2 YYEEEE. This chain's CDR3 is CASSLGHPTDTQYF. CDR3 nucleotide sequence: TGTGCCAGCAGCTTGGGACACCCCACAGATACGCAGTATTTT. Full variable domain (outside the CDR3, taken from reference TRBV5-6 and TRBJ2-3): DAGVTQSPTHLIKTRGQQVTLRCSPKSGHDTVSWYQQALGQGPQFIFQYYEEEERQRGNFPDRFSGHQFPNYSSELNVNALLLGDSALYLCASSLGHPTDTQYFGPGTRLTVL.

The CDR3 nucleotides are TGTGCCAGCAGCTTGCTTGAGGGTTCCCGCAATGAGCAGTTCTTC. Translated: CASSLLEGSRNEQFF. V is TRBV5-6 and J is TRBJ2-1, with TRBD2 as a possible D gene (5 bases). Trimming pared 1 base from V and 6 bases from J, leaving 14 bases between. This CDR3 contains 15 residues. Germline values: CDR1 SGHDT, CDR2 YYEEEE.

The chain employs TRBV13 and TRBJ2-5; 13 nucleotides align to TRBD2. The germline CDR1 and CDR2 sequences are PRHDT and FYEKMQ (reference sequence). The CDR3 runs 18 residues. The ends lost 3 bases at V and 2 bases at J; junction bases unmatched: 9. The CDR3 coding sequence is TGTGCCAGCAGCTTCCCCGGACTAGCGGGGGTAAAGCAAGAGACCCAGTACTTC. Translating it yields CASSFPGLAGVKQETQYF.

This chain joins TRBV6-5 and TRBJ1-1, with D unclear. V lost 3 bases and J lost 3, with 11 bases in between. Germline V gene sequence: CDR1 MNHEY, CDR2 SVGAGI. There are 14 residues in the CDR3. The CDR3 loop reads CASSYLRKDTEAFF. The CDR3 region has the DNA TGTGCCAGCAGTTATTTACGAAAAGACACTGAAGCTTTCTTT.

The chain links TRBV25-1 to TRBJ2-7; D perhaps matches TRBD1 (5 bases). Germline V CDR1 and CDR2: MGHDK, SYGVNS. This CDR3 region has 11 residues. The ends were cut back, 3 bases at V and 12 bases at J, with 12 bases in the middle. The CDR3 loop reads CASSDSDIRYF. The CDR3 coding sequence is TGTGCCAGCAGTGATTCGGACATAAGGTACTTC.

To note about this clone: Different DNA sequences within this sample yield the same CDR3. The chain joins TRBV9 to TRBJ1-4; 11 bases are a match to TRBD1. CDR1 is SGDLS and CDR2 is YYNGEE in the germline V gene. The CDR3 contains 15 residues. The V and J ends lost 3 bases and 7 bases, in that order; junction bases with no gene match: 5. For the CDR3, the DNA is TGTGCCAGCAGCGCCACCGGGACAGGGGGTGAAAAACTGTTTTTT. It is translated as CASSATGTGGEKLFF.

As concerns this clone: The same CDR3 also results from other DNA sequences found in this sample. The chain employs TRBV6-5 and TRBJ2-5; D not certain. CDR1 is MNHEY, CDR2 SVGAGI, per germline. Trimming removed 1 base from V and 2 bases from J, with 5 bases in between. The CDR3 is made up of 13 amino acids. In DNA form, the CDR3 reads TGTGCCAGCAGTTACTTGGAGCAAGAGACCCAGTACTTC. Translation gives CASSYLEQETQYF.

The gene calls are TRBV13 and TRBJ1-4, with 7 bases matching TRBD1. Losses at the gene ends were 6 bases for V and 8 bases for J; bases not matched to a gene: 6. This CDR3 has 13 amino acids. Per the germline V gene, CDR1 is PRHDT and CDR2 is FYEKMQ (reference sequence). The CDR3 is CASSGQGEEKLFF. The CDR3 coding sequence is TGTGCCAGCAGTGGGCAGGGGGAGGAAAAACTGTTTTTT. The whole variable domain, filled in from reference TRBV13 and TRBJ1-4, reads AAGVIQSPRHLIKEKRETATLKCYPIPRHDTVYWYQQGPGQDPQFLISFYEKMQSDKGSIPDRFSAQQFSDYHSELNMSSLELGDSALYFCASSGQGEEKLFFGSGTQLSVL.

The chain joins TRBV11-3 to TRBJ2-1; D is ambiguous. Germline V CDR1 and CDR2: SGHNT, YENEEA. There are 16 residues in the CDR3. V was shortened by 0 bases and J by 0 bases, with 9 bases between the two germline ends. The CDR3 protein is CASSLDSSLSYNEQFF. CDR3 coding DNA: TGTGCCAGCAGCTTAGACTCAAGTCTCTCCTACAATGAGCAGTTCTTC.

This sequence joins TRBV5-1 and TRBJ1-1; weak D call: TRBD1 (5 bases). CDR1 is SGHRS and CDR2 is YFSETQ in the germline V gene. This CDR3 comprises 13 residues. V was cut by 0 bases and J by 8 bases, with 11 bases left in between. The DNA for the CDR3 is TGCGCCAGCAGCTTGGGACAGCATCTCGAAGCTTTCTTT. It yields the protein CASSLGQHLEAFF.

V gene TRBV5-1 combines with J gene TRBJ2-3; TRBD2 matches at 9 bases. Germline V gives CDR1 SGHRS, CDR2 YFSETQ. There are 16 residues in the CDR3. After removal of 7 bases from V and 0 bases from J, the junction contained 9 bases not matched to a gene. CDR3 amino acids: CASDLAGSASTDTQYF. In DNA, the CDR3 is TGCGCCAGCGACCTAGCGGGATCTGCTAGCACAGATACGCAGTATTTT.

This clone is a singleton in its sample. The gene calls are TRBV5-5 and TRBJ1-4; weak D call: TRBD1 (5 bases). There are 13 residues in the CDR3. V lost 9 bases and J 7 bases, leaving 16 bases between the germline ends. Germline lookup yields CDR1 SGHKS and CDR2 YYEKEE (reference sequence). The CDR3 here is CATTGEEGEKLFF. In DNA, the CDR3 is TGTGCCACCACGGGGGAGGAGGGTGAAAAACTGTTTTTT.

The rearrangement uses TRBV2 and TRBJ1-1; D remains unclear. The CDR3 has 11 residues. The germline CDR1 and CDR2 sequences are SNHLY and FYNNEI. Deletions cut 8 bases from V and 2 bases from J, with 6 bases between. CDR3 coding DNA: TGTGCCAGCTTTAGTAACACTGAAGCTTTCTTT. Its translation is CASFSNTEAFF.

J is TRBJ2-7 and V is TRBV27; 9 nucleotides line up with TRBD1. Trimming took 3 bases from V and 5 from J; bases not matched to a gene: 8. This CDR3 has 15 residues. The germline V gene has CDR1 MNHEY and CDR2 SMNVEV (reference sequence). The CDR3 region is CASSFMTGGLHEQYF. The CDR3 nucleotides read TGTGCCAGCAGTTTCATGACAGGGGGTTTACACGAGCAGTACTTC.